The T cell receptor (beta chain) described here comes from a study of T-cell memory formation after mild COVID-19. The study, taken as a whole, reports: Day 15 to 85 contracting clones showed balanced CD4/CD8; later expanders leaned CD4+. Some responding clones appeared in pre-infection memory, suggesting cross-reactive memory joined.

The CDR3 has 12 amino acids. The germline CDR1 and CDR2 sequences are LNHNV and YYDKDF (reference sequence). V was clipped by 0 bases and J by 7 bases, with 4 bases between them. This clonotype was detected many times. Antigen: not known. TCRdb reanalysed the 5' RACE reads using MiXCR and keeps one entry per CDR3 protein. The repertoire holds 200,000 to 300,000 distinct CDR3 sequences, with 8.5% to 9.5% as singletons. The source is a young man who had mild COVID-19 (a few samples of this study predate the infection). Cell type and time point are not known. Sample: PBMCs or a T cell subset sorted from them (not recorded which). The chain combines TRBV15 with TRBJ2-1; D is unclear. The CDR3 DNA is TGTGCCACCAGCAGAGATTTAAATGAGCAGTTCTTC. This codes for CATSRDLNEQFF.